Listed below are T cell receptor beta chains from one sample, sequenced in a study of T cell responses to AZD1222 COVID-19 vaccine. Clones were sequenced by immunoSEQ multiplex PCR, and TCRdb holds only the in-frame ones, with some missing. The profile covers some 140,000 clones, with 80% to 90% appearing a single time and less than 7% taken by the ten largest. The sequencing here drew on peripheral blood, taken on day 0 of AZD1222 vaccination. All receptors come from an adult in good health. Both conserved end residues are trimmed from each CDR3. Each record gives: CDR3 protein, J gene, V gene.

CDR3aa: ASSLYPPTGNTIY
j_gene: TRBJ1-3
v_gene: TRBV28

CDR3aa: ASSPRTDQETQY
j_gene: TRBJ2-5
v_gene: TRBV13

CDR3aa: ASSIVRDILYYGYT
j_gene: TRBJ1-2
v_gene: TRBV19

CDR3aa: ASSTHRDRVEQY
j_gene: TRBJ2-7
v_gene: TRBV19

CDR3aa: ASEGLAGGQDTQY
j_gene: TRBJ2-3
v_gene: TRBV2

CDR3aa: ASSYSNAHFQETQY
j_gene: TRBJ2-5
v_gene: TRBV6-5

CDR3aa: ATTRDKGFNQPQH
j_gene: TRBJ1-5
v_gene: TRBV19

CDR3aa: ASSETGPSPTDTQY
j_gene: TRBJ2-3
v_gene: TRBV19

CDR3aa: ASSQLDKRPYNEQF
j_gene: TRBJ2-1
v_gene: TRBV4-1

CDR3aa: ASSFGGAYEQY
j_gene: TRBJ2-7
v_gene: TRBV7-8

CDR3aa: ASSAGQYNYGYT
j_gene: TRBJ1-2
v_gene: TRBV27

CDR3aa: ASSLGLNGSPLH
j_gene: TRBJ1-6
v_gene: TRBV7-3

CDR3aa: ASSLGVGNEQF
j_gene: TRBJ2-1
v_gene: TRBV12-3/TRBV12-4

CDR3aa: ASSLAGSLQPQH
j_gene: TRBJ1-5
v_gene: TRBV7-9

CDR3aa: ALGQGAFGYT
j_gene: TRBJ1-2
v_gene: TRBV28

CDR3aa: ASSLFPGTGLAGNTIY
j_gene: TRBJ1-3
v_gene: TRBV28

CDR3aa: ASRYRGGTEAF
j_gene: TRBJ1-1
v_gene: TRBV5-1

CDR3aa: ASSLATSGWNEQF
j_gene: TRBJ2-1
v_gene: TRBV7-9

CDR3aa: ASRVGINYGYT
j_gene: TRBJ1-2
v_gene: TRBV28

CDR3aa: ASSTLQGSETQY
j_gene: TRBJ2-5
v_gene: TRBV19

CDR3aa: ASSTGRVGEKLF
j_gene: TRBJ1-4
v_gene: TRBV5-1

CDR3aa: ASSLDQRAQT
j_gene: TRBJ1-2
v_gene: TRBV7-9

CDR3aa: ASSLAILAEGPQETQY
j_gene: TRBJ2-5
v_gene: TRBV5-1

CDR3aa: ASSRTRQGPNTEAF
j_gene: TRBJ1-1
v_gene: TRBV5-1

CDR3aa: ASSLLTGSRYEQY
j_gene: TRBJ2-7
v_gene: TRBV7-2

CDR3aa: ATSTTGTGESNTEAF
j_gene: TRBJ1-1
v_gene: TRBV15

CDR3aa: ASSLDPAKREDTQY
j_gene: TRBJ2-3
v_gene: TRBV5-4

CDR3aa: ASSPIRVNDAGELF
j_gene: TRBJ2-2
v_gene: TRBV18

CDR3aa: ASSDVAGRVNEQF
j_gene: TRBJ2-1
v_gene: TRBV6-2/TRBV6-3

CDR3aa: ASSEENTEAF
j_gene: TRBJ1-1
v_gene: TRBV4-1

CDR3aa: ASSYLAGEYGGYT
j_gene: TRBJ1-2
v_gene: TRBV6-5

CDR3aa: ASSPQPLSYNSPLH
j_gene: TRBJ1-6
v_gene: TRBV28

CDR3aa: ATRGRQGSIHEQY
j_gene: TRBJ2-7
v_gene: TRBV6-5

CDR3aa: ASSLHGQKSNYGYT
j_gene: TRBJ1-2
v_gene: TRBV2

CDR3aa: ASSSDSYYNEQF
j_gene: TRBJ2-1
v_gene: TRBV5-1

CDR3aa: ASSPDGTSRRHGYT
j_gene: TRBJ1-2
v_gene: TRBV4-3

CDR3aa: ASSSRGQGWYTEAF
j_gene: TRBJ1-1
v_gene: TRBV19

CDR3aa: ASSLGVNQPQH
j_gene: TRBJ1-5
v_gene: TRBV12-3/TRBV12-4

CDR3aa: ASSQDRTVYEQY
j_gene: TRBJ2-7
v_gene: TRBV4-3

CDR3aa: AWSVQLNYGYT
j_gene: TRBJ1-2
v_gene: TRBV30

CDR3aa: ASSLLDRGGSPLH
j_gene: TRBJ1-6
v_gene: TRBV5-4

CDR3aa: ASSIVRVTANEQF
j_gene: TRBJ2-1
v_gene: TRBV19

CDR3aa: ASTSQGLNTGELF
j_gene: TRBJ2-2
v_gene: TRBV6-5

CDR3aa: ASSLNKGAGGQPQH
j_gene: TRBJ1-5
v_gene: TRBV7-9

CDR3aa: ASNGHGSYEQY
j_gene: TRBJ2-7
v_gene: TRBV2

CDR3aa: ASSLGQGRVGDTQY
j_gene: TRBJ2-3
v_gene: TRBV7-2

CDR3aa: ASSFWTEANTEAF
j_gene: TRBJ1-1
v_gene: TRBV5-1

CDR3aa: AWSGTASSGNTIY
j_gene: TRBJ1-3
v_gene: TRBV30

CDR3aa: ASSFGPGAGQY
j_gene: TRBJ2-7
v_gene: TRBV28

CDR3aa: ACGQGAEKLF
j_gene: TRBJ1-4
v_gene: TRBV30

CDR3aa: ASSEKAGDGYT
j_gene: TRBJ1-2
v_gene: TRBV25-1

CDR3aa: ASSPMGLANTGELF
j_gene: TRBJ2-2
v_gene: TRBV19

CDR3aa: ASLDRDPAKNIQY
j_gene: TRBJ2-4
v_gene: TRBV28